The next 21 T cell receptor beta chains were all read from a single sample in a study of regulatory T cells in long-lasting Graves disease. CDR3 regions were amplified by Arm-PCR using iRepertoire HTBI primers to build TCR beta libraries. TCRdb reprocessed the multiplex PCR reads with MiXCR, giving one entry per CDR3 protein. The sample lists about 470,000 distinct CDR3 sequences; around 14% were seen once. Time point: newly diagnosed GD, antithyroid drugs for less than 3 months. TCR sequences were obtained from RNA taken from PBMCs. The sample also formed part of further work on T cells in Graves' hyperthyroidism and ophthalmopathy.

Sample: peripheral blood mononuclear cells (PBMCs), taken at new diagnosis, from a patient treated with antithyroid drugs. The receptors were gathered from a woman aged 25 to 39 with Graves disease.

The chain joins TRBV11-2 to TRBJ2-7; tentative D call: TRBD2 (5 bases). The germline V and J ends were trimmed by 5 bases and 0 bases, with 14 bases remaining between them. The CDR3 is made up of 15 amino acids. Germline V CDR1 and CDR2: SGHAT, FQNNGV. The CDR3 region is CASSRDGLISYEQYF. The CDR3 bases are TGTGCCAGCAGCCGCGATGGACTCATCTCCTACGAGCAGTACTTC. Drawing the rest from reference TRBV11-2 and TRBJ2-7, the complete variable domain is EAGVAQSPRYKIIEKRQSVAFWCNPISGHATLYWYQQILGQGPKLLIQFQNNGVVDDSQLPKDRFSAERLKGVDSTLKIQPAKLEDSAVYLCASSRDGLISYEQYFGPGTRLTVT.

The chain links TRBV12-5 to TRBJ2-7; D is perhaps TRBD2 (5 bases). Between the trimmed V and J ends, which lost 9 bases and 2 bases, there was a span of 14 bases. Germline V gives CDR1 LGHNT, CDR2 FRNRAP. The CDR3 runs to 13 residues. This chain's CDR3 is CARKGGLAYEQYF. CDR3 coding DNA: TGTGCTAGGAAAGGAGGCCTTGCCTACGAGCAGTACTTC.

The CDR3 region is CASSFQSVSYNEQFF. CDR3 sequence (DNA): TGTGCCAGCAGTTTTCAGTCAGTTTCCTACAATGAGCAGTTCTTC. The chain recombines TRBV27 with TRBJ2-1; the D is unclear. This CDR3 region has 15 residues. In germline, CDR1 is MNHEY, CDR2 SMNVEV (reference sequence). Trimming removed 3 bases from V and 1 base from J, with 10 bases in between.

This chain connects TRBV12-3 or TRBV12-4 to TRBJ2-6; D remains unclear. The length of the CDR3 is 17 residues. V gave up 2 bases and J gave up 4 bases, with 15 bases separating them. The CDR3 here is CASSLNSGSEGANVLTF. In DNA form, the CDR3 reads TGTGCCAGCAGTTTAAATTCGGGCTCTGAGGGGGCCAACGTCCTGACTTTC.

Ten or more counts support this clonotype. The V and J genes are TRBV30 and TRBJ1-2; D unresolved. Germline loops: CDR1 GTSNPN, CDR2 SVGIG (reference sequence). The CDR3 has 11 amino acids. V dropped 1 base and J dropped 5 bases, with 5 bases sitting between them. The CDR3 spells CAWSAVYGYTF. CDR3 nucleotides: TGTGCCTGGAGTGCTGTGTATGGCTACACCTTC.

The J gene is TRBJ2-1, the V gene TRBV5-4, with 8 bases that match TRBD1. V lost 6 bases and J lost 1; bases outside the gene matches: 3. The CDR3 has 14 residues. The germline V gene has CDR1 SGHNT and CDR2 YYREEE (reference sequence). CDR3 loop: CASMRDRSYNEQFF. The CDR3, as DNA: TGTGCCAGCATGAGGGACAGGTCCTACAATGAGCAGTTCTTC.

In regard to this clonotype: Relative to the germline gene, one junction end is altered; a read error may explain this. The chain links TRBV24-1 to TRBJ2-1; D not certain. CDR3 size: 11 residues. The germline V gene has CDR1 KGHDR and CDR2 SFDVKD. The CDR3 reads CATETANGQFF. CDR3 nucleotides: TGTGCCACCGAAACAGCGAATGGGCAGTTCTTC.

This clonotype was seen only a few times. The V and J genes are TRBV9 and TRBJ2-3, with D uncertain. V was cut by 4 bases and J by 6 bases, with 9 bases left in between. The CDR3 totals 12 residues. Germline V CDR1 and CDR2: SGDLS, YYNGEE. CDR3 bases: TGTGCCAGCAGCCCCGAGCTGGATACGCAGTATTTT. Protein product: CASSPELDTQYF.

The table lists this clonotype with many counts. This rearrangement joins TRBV5-8 to TRBJ1-1; TRBD1 might be the D (6 bases). V lost 0 bases and J 0 bases, leaving 12 bases between the germline ends. Germline V lookup: CDR1 SGHTS, CDR2 YDEGEE. The CDR3 contains 16 residues. The CDR3 bases are TGTGCCAGCAGCTTGGGACAGGTACTCCTGAACACTGAAGCTTTCTTT. Its translation: CASSLGQVLLNTEAFF.

This clonotype was observed at least ten times. The chain links TRBV10-1 to TRBJ1-2; D perhaps matches TRBD1 (5 bases). Trimming removed 0 bases from V and 2 bases from J, with 22 bases in between. Germline lookup yields CDR1 WNHNN and CDR2 SYGVQD (reference sequence). CDR3 size: 19 residues. The CDR3 region is CASSESRLPQGTYNYGYTF. CDR3 coding DNA: TGCGCCAGCAGTGAGTCACGCTTACCGCAGGGTACTTACAACTATGGCTACACCTTC.

The sample holds a few counts of this clonotype. The chain couples TRBV10-3 to TRBJ1-1; D not resolved. Germline V CDR1 and CDR2: ENHRY, SYGVKD. The length of the CDR3 is 18 residues. Trimming stripped 0 bases from V and 4 bases from J, with 21 bases between. The CDR3: CAISESLGGLGESTEAFF. CDR3 DNA sequence: TGTGCCATCAGTGAGTCACTGGGTGGTTTGGGAGAGAGCACTGAAGCTTTCTTT.

This clonotype came up many times. CDR3 amino acids: CSVGPTGGRGTDTQYF. The CDR3, as DNA: TGCAGCGTTGGACCTACCGGGGGCAGAGGCACAGATACGCAGTATTTT. The chain joins TRBV29-1 to TRBJ2-3; TRBD1 or TRBD2 may be the D gene (6 bases each). CDR3 size: 16 residues. CDR1 and CDR2 (germline): SQVTM, ANQGSEA. Trimming cost V 4 bases and J 1 base, with 18 bases left between them.

This clonotype was detected once. The rearrangement joins TRBV5-4 to TRBJ2-7, with D possibly TRBD1 on 6 matching bases. Deletions cut 3 bases from V and 2 bases from J, with 18 bases between. This CDR3 has 16 residues. Germline V gene lookup returns CDR1 SGHNT and CDR2 YYREEE (reference sequence). CDR3 loop: CASSSASRQAPYEQYF. The CDR3 DNA is TGTGCCAGCAGCTCCGCCTCCAGACAGGCCCCCTACGAGCAGTACTTC.

Many counts were recorded for this clonotype. The gene calls are TRBV18 and TRBJ1-5; 7 bases map to TRBD1. The V gene's germline CDR1 is KGHSH and CDR2 LQKENI. With V trimmed by 5 bases and J by 3 bases, 7 bases remained unmatched. This CDR3 is built from 15 residues. This chain's CDR3 is CASSSSTGVNQPQHF. The CDR3 nucleotides are TGTGCCAGCTCATCCTCCACAGGGGTCAATCAGCCCCAGCATTTT.

There are many counts of this clonotype. The chain joins TRBV19 to TRBJ2-5, with TRBD2 matching over 13 bases. The V gene's germline CDR1 is LNHDA and CDR2 SQIVND (reference sequence). The trim removed 5 bases at V and 5 bases at J, leaving 17 bases unmatched. The CDR3 runs 19 residues. The CDR3 DNA reads as TGTGCCAGTAGTCCCTGGAGATTGAGGACTAGCGGGAGAAGGGAGACCCAGTACTTC. It is translated as CASSPWRLRTSGRRETQYF.

This clonotype was recorded at least ten times. The V gene is TRBV11-2, the J gene TRBJ1-2; D not resolved. This CDR3 contains 15 residues. Germline-derived CDR1 and CDR2 are SGHAT and FQNNGV. Trimming took 3 bases from V and 2 from J, leaving 13 bases between them. CDR3 loop: CASSFSPGANYGYTF. DNA for the CDR3: TGTGCCAGCAGCTTTTCGCCAGGAGCCAACTATGGCTACACCTTC.

This clonotype was detected only a few times. One end of the junction does not line up with germline, which may come from a read error. The J gene is TRBJ1-1, the V gene TRBV13, with D uncertain. There are 13 residues in the CDR3. Germline V gene sequence: CDR1 PRHDT, CDR2 FYEKMQ (reference sequence). CDR3 sequence: CASSPRVNTDAFF. The CDR3 bases are TGTGCCAGCAGCCCTCGAGTGAACACTGACGCTTTCTTT.

Concerning this clonotype itself: This may be a read error: a much more frequent sequence differs by one nucleotide. The chain employs TRBV11-1 and TRBJ1-2; possibly TRBD1 for D (5 bases). This CDR3 has 12 residues. CDR1 and CDR2 (germline): SGHAT, FQDESV (reference sequence). The CDR3 nucleotides are TGTACCAGCAGCTTAGACACAGGCGGCTACACCTTC. Protein: CTSSLDTGGYTF.

The sample holds many counts of this clonotype. The chain couples TRBV27 to TRBJ2-1; 7 bases fit TRBD2. After removal of 1 base from V and 4 bases from J, the junction contained 7 bases not matched to a gene. From germline, CDR1 is MNHEY and CDR2 SMNVEV (reference sequence). This CDR3 is built from 16 residues. CDR3 sequence reads: CASSLYAGVQYNEQFF. The CDR3 DNA reads as TGTGCCAGCAGTTTATACGCGGGAGTGCAATACAATGAGCAGTTCTTC.

V usage is TRBV28 and J usage is TRBJ1-5; D may be TRBD1 (5 bases). This CDR3 has 15 amino acids. V was trimmed by 6 bases and J by 2 bases, leaving 14 bases between them. Per the germline V gene, CDR1 is MDHEN and CDR2 is SYDVKM. CDR3 in DNA: TGTGCCAGCAGCGCTCCGGGGGGGGGCAATCAGCCCCAGCATTTT. Amino acid sequence: CASSAPGGGNQPQHF.

This clonotype was seen repeatedly, ten times or more. The chain uses TRBV6-1 and TRBJ2-7, with D perhaps matching TRBD2 (6 bases). The CDR3 is 16 amino acids. V was cut by 6 bases and J by 2 bases, with 20 bases left in between. Germline lookup yields CDR1 MNHNS and CDR2 SASEGT. The CDR3, as DNA: TGTGCCAGCAGGACGCCTATAGCGGCAAACCCCTACGAGCAGTACTTC. Translated, it gives CASRTPIAANPYEQYF.